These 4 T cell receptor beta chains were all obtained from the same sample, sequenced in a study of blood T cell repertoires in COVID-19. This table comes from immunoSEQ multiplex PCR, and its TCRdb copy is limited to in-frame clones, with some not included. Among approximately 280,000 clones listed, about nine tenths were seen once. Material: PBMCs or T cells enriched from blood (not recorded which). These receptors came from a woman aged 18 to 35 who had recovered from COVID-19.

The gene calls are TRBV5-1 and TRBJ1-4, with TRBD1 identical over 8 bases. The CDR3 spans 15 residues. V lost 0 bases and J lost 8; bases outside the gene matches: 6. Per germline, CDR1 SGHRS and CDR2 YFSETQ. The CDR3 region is CASSLVGQGREKLFF. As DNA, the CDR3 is TGCGCCAGCAGCTTGGTTGGACAGGGAAGGGAAAAACTGTTTTTT.

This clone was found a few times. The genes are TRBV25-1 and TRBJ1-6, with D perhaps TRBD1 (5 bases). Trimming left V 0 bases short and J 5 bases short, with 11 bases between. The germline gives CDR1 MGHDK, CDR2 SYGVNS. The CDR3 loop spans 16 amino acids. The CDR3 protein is CASSEYEGRDNSPLHF. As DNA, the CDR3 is TGTGCCAGCAGTGAATATGAAGGCAGGGATAATTCACCCCTCCACTTT.

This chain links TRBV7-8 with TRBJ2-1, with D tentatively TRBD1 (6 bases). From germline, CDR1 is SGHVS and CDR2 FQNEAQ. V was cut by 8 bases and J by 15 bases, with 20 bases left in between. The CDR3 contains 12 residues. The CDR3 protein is CASGPGTPVPFF. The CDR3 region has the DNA TGTGCCAGCGGACCCGGGACACCAGTCCCGTTCTTC.

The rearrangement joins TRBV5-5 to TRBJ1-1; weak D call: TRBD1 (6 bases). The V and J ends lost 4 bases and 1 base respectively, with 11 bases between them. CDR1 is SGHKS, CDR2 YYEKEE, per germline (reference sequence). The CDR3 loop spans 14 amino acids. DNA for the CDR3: TGTGCCAGCAGCGTGACAGGAGCGAACACTGAAGCTTTCTTT. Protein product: CASSVTGANTEAFF.